The 15 T cell receptor beta chains in this list originate from one sample, sequenced in a study of beta chain features in type 1 diabetes. Of the isolated RNA, all was reverse transcribed, and so the sequenced material was expressed TCRB transcripts. Produced via immunoSEQ multiplex PCR; TCRdb's table is partial and in-frame only. This sample carries about 900,000 clones, 15% to 20% of them seen once, and the ten largest clones take 0.023%. The sequenced sample was naive CD4+ T cells from blood. The origin of the receptors is a woman between 18 and 30 years old in good health.

The genes are TRBV18 and TRBJ2-7, with D possibly being TRBD2 (6 bases). V was pared by 5 bases and J by 2 bases, with 22 bases between. Germline CDR1 is KGHSH and CDR2 is LQKENI. The CDR3 runs 17 residues. DNA for the CDR3: TGTGCCAGCTCATTCACTTCGGGCGGGACCCGGACCTACGAGCAGTACTTC. It is translated as CASSFTSGGTRTYEQYF.

This clone turned up a few times. The chain recombines TRBV6-1 with TRBJ2-5; D is unresolved. The V end lost 5 bases, the J end lost 5 bases, and 9 bases lay between the germline ends. CDR3 size: 12 residues. Germline loops: CDR1 MNHNS, CDR2 SASEGT. The CDR3 loop reads CASSFDRETQYF. The DNA of the CDR3 is TGTGCCAGCAGTTTCGACCGGGAGACCCAGTACTTC.

The table lists this clone with a few counts. The chain couples TRBV7-2 to TRBJ2-7; D uncertain. This CDR3 is 13 amino acids long. Trimming stripped 5 bases from V and 2 bases from J, with 10 bases between. Germline values: CDR1 SGHTA, CDR2 FQGNSA. The chain's CDR3 is CASSPYTTYEQYF. CDR3 in DNA: TGTGCCAGCAGCCCCTACACGACCTACGAGCAGTACTTC.

The table lists this clone with a few counts. V gene TRBV6-1 combines with J gene TRBJ1-5; D remains ambiguous. This CDR3 has 13 residues. V lost 5 bases, J lost 3 bases, and 8 bases lay in between. Per germline, CDR1 MNHNS and CDR2 SASEGT. The CDR3 is CASSQELNQPQHF. The DNA for the CDR3 is TGTGCCAGCAGTCAGGAACTCAATCAGCCCCAGCATTTT.

The J gene is TRBJ2-1, the V gene TRBV5-5; 8 bases match TRBD1. The CDR3 is made up of 14 amino acids. V lost 7 bases to trimming and J lost 3 bases; unmatched junction nucleotides: 6. CDR1 and CDR2 (germline): SGHKS, YYEKEE (reference sequence). The CDR3 DNA is TGTGCCAGCTCTAGACAGGGGCTCTACAATGAGCAGTTCTTC. The encoded protein is CASSRQGLYNEQFF.

The rearrangement links TRBV5-1 to TRBJ2-7; D tentatively fits TRBD1 or TRBD2 (6 bases each). The V gene lost 7 bases and the J gene lost 4 bases, with 15 bases spanning the gap. Germline loops: CDR1 SGHRS, CDR2 YFSETQ. This CDR3 contains 13 residues. CDR3 protein: CASDRGGGYEQYF. CDR3 DNA sequence: TGCGCCAGCGATCGAGGGGGAGGTTACGAGCAGTACTTC.

This clone was counted only a few times. The chain joins TRBV27 to TRBJ2-2; possible D gene TRBD2, 6 bases. CDR3 length: 13 amino acids. Between the trimmed V and J ends, which lost 6 bases and 6 bases, there was a span of 11 bases. Germline assignment: CDR1 MNHEY and CDR2 SMNVEV (reference sequence). CDR3 coding DNA: TGTGCCAGCAGCCCACGGGAGTCCGGGGAGCTGTTTTTT. Translating it yields CASSPRESGELFF.

This chain links TRBV19 with TRBJ2-2; 8 nucleotides line up with TRBD1. The V and J ends lost 4 bases and 5 bases, in that order; junction bases with no gene match: 3. The CDR3 consists of 14 residues. Germline V CDR1 and CDR2: LNHDA, SQIVND (reference sequence). CDR3 DNA: TGTGCCAGTAGTACCAACAGGGGGACCGGGGAGCTGTTTTTT. Encoded protein: CASSTNRGTGELFF.

The chain is built from TRBV29-1 and TRBJ1-2; possibly TRBD1 for D (6 bases). Germline-derived CDR1 and CDR2 are SQVTM and ANQGSEA. The CDR3 has 14 amino acids. V was trimmed by 6 bases and J by 5 bases, leaving 19 bases between them. The CDR3 here is CSVASRGGAYGYTF. The CDR3 region has the DNA TGCAGCGTCGCGTCGAGGGGGGGTGCGTATGGCTACACCTTC.

V gene TRBV7-2 combines with J gene TRBJ2-7, with D possibly being TRBD2 (5 bases). Germline CDR1 SGHTA, CDR2 FQGNSA. V dropped 2 bases and J dropped 6 bases, with 14 bases sitting between them. The CDR3 is 14 residues long. CDR3 loop: CASSLPSKRTEQYF. CDR3 nucleotides: TGTGCCAGCAGCTTACCTAGCAAGAGAACCGAGCAGTACTTC.

The chain has TRBV20-1 and TRBJ2-7; no firm D call. Per the germline V gene, CDR1 is DFQATT and CDR2 is SNEGSKA (reference sequence). There are 11 residues in the CDR3. The V end was cut by 7 bases, the J end by 7 bases, with 14 bases between. This CDR3 reads CSVLPAEEQYF. The CDR3 nucleotides are TGCAGTGTATTGCCCGCGGAGGAGCAGTACTTC.

This clone was recorded a few times. The CDR3 reads CASSVPMDEKLFF. CDR3 coding DNA: TGTGCCAGCAGCGTACCAATGGATGAAAAACTGTTTTTT. This chain links TRBV28 with TRBJ1-4; D gene unclear. Per germline, CDR1 MDHEN and CDR2 SYDVKM. This CDR3 spans 13 amino acids. The V gene lost 6 bases and the J gene lost 6 bases, with 11 bases spanning the gap.

The sample holds a few counts of this clone. This chain uses TRBV12-5 with TRBJ1-1, with a weak D call TRBD1 (6 bases). From germline, CDR1 is LGHNT and CDR2 FRNRAP. Trimming stripped 7 bases from V and 0 bases from J, with 15 bases between. The CDR3 totals 15 residues. The CDR3 reads CASAIMGAVNTEAFF. The CDR3 DNA follows: TGTGCTAGTGCTATAATGGGGGCCGTGAACACTGAAGCTTTCTTT.

This clone came up a few times. The J gene is TRBJ2-7, the V gene TRBV29-1; 9 bases line up with TRBD2. The V gene end was trimmed by 7 bases and the J gene end by 0 bases; junction bases not matched to a gene: 7. Germline V gene sequence: CDR1 SQVTM, CDR2 ANQGSEA. This CDR3 has 14 amino acids. The CDR3 nucleotides read TGCAGCGCTAGGACTAGCGCGAGCTCCTACGAGCAGTACTTC. Translating it yields CSARTSASSYEQYF.

This clone has only a few counts. V and J are TRBV11-2 and TRBJ2-5; D ambiguous. The CDR3 loop spans 15 amino acids. Trimming took off 5 bases at V and 5 bases at J, with 18 bases between the two ends. CDR1 is SGHAT and CDR2 is FQNNGV in the germline V gene. CDR3 in DNA: TGTGCCAGCAGCCTTCGCGGCCGCTCCATGGAGACCCAGTACTTC. This gives the protein CASSLRGRSMETQYF.